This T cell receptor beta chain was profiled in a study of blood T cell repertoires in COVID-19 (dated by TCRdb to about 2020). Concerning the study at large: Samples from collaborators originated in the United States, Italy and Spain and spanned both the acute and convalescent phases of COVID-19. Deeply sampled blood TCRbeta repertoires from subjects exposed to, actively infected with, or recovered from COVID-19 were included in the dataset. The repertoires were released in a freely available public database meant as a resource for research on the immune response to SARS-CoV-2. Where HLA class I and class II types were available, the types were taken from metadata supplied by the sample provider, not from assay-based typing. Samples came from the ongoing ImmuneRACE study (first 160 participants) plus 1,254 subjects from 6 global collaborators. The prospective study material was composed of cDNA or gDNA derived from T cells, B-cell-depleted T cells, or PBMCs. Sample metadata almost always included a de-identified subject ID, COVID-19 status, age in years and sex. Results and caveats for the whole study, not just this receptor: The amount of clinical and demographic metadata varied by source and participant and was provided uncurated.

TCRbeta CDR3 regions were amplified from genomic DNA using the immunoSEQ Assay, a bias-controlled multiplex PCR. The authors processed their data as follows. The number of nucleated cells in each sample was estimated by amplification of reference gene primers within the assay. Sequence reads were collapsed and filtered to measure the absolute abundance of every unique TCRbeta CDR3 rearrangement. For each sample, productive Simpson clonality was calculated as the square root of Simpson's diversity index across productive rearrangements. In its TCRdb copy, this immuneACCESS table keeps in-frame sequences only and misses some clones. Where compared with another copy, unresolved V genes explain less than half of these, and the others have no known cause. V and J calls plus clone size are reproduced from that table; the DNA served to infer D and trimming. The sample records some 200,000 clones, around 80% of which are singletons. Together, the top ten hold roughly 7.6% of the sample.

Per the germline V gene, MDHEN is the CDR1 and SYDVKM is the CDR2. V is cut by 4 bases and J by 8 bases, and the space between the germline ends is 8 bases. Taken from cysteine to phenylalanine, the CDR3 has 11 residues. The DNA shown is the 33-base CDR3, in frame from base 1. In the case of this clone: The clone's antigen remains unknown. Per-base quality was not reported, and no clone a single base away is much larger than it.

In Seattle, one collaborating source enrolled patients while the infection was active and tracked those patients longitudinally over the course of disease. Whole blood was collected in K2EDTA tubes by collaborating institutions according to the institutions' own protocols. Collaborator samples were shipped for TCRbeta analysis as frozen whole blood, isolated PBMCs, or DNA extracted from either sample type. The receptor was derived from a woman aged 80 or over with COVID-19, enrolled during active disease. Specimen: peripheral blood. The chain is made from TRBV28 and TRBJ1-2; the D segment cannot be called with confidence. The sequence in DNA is TGTGCCAGCAGTTCTCTGAGGGGCTACACCTTC. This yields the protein CASSSLRGYTF.